This T cell receptor (beta chain) was documented in a study of early T cells in non-severe SARS-CoV-2 infection. Study background: The chains were unpaired, and the sequenced material was bulk RNA from unsorted whole blood. The study's findings and limits: The study's VDJdb matching favored anti-spike CD8 responses and missed private and CD4 specificities.

Germline CDR1 is SGHDT and CDR2 is YYEEEE. The CDR3 spans 13 residues. Trimming pared 1 base from V and 12 bases from J, leaving 11 bases between. Researchers tagged individual cDNA molecules with unique molecular identifiers. Each CDR3 protein gets one entry after TCRdb re-called the 5' RACE reads with MiXCR. The sample has more than 80,000 distinct CDR3 sequences; about 13% are singletons. This clonotype was detected many times. Its antigen remains unidentified. The chain is built from TRBV5-6 and TRBJ1-6; no firm D call. Sequences were obtained from whole blood. The TCR sequence derives from an adult who was a healthcare worker with PCR-confirmed SARS-CoV-2 infection or an uninfected control (not recorded which). Here the CDR3 reads CASSLWGPRPLHF. CDR3 nucleotide sequence: TGTGCCAGCAGCTTGTGGGGTCCACGACCCCTCCACTTT.